The clone carrying this T cell receptor (beta chain) was observed once. Its specificity is not known. A much bigger clone sits one base away, suggesting this may be a read error. In a library made to pick up alpha chains, this beta chain is a stray read with a size that means little. Time point noted: sample taken at primary tumor resection. 72 TRACERx patients with early, untreated non-small cell lung cancer donated samples. In the library, each TCR cDNA molecule bore its own unique molecular identifier. TCRdb re-called the 5' RACE reads through MiXCR, storing one row per CDR3 protein. The sample lists under 12,000 distinct CDR3 sequences, about 5.5% occurring once. These data originate in a study of spatial heterogeneity in lung cancer. About the research overall: More than 8.5 raw reads, on average, carried each unique TCR and UMI combination.

Study-level points and caveats: Expanded intratumoral alpha and beta TCR counts tracked tumor mutation counts.

Germline V lookup: CDR1 GTSNPN, CDR2 SVGIG (reference sequence). The CDR3 covers 13 residues. The chain couples TRBV30 to TRBJ1-2; unclear D gene. The clonotype originates from a male donor with early-stage non-small cell lung cancer. Source: lung tumor tissue, taken at surgery. CDR3 bases: TGTGCCTGGAGTGTAACAGCTAACTATGGCCACACCTTC. This encodes CAWSVTANYGHTF.